The 16 T cell receptor beta chains presented below share a single source sample, sequenced in a study of OX40 agonist ivuxolimab in advanced cancers. TCRdb's table, derived via immunoSEQ multiplex PCR, lists solely in-frame clones and lacks some. Counted here are 15,000 or so clones, 76% occurring once; the ten biggest clones make up about 15%. The sequencing used CD4+ or CD8+ T cells sorted from blood, collected in a trial of the OX40 agonist ivuxolimab. These receptors were taken from an adult with an advanced solid tumor such as melanoma, head and neck, liver or kidney cancer.

The chain employs TRBV7-9 and TRBJ2-1; TRBD2 might be the D (6 bases). The CDR3 has 14 amino acids. Trimming took 8 bases from V and 4 from J, leaving 15 bases between them. Germline loops: CDR1 SEHNR, CDR2 FQNEAQ (reference sequence). The CDR3 spells CASRRGGYYNEQFF. CDR3 nucleotides: TGTGCCAGCCGGCGTGGGGGGTATTACAATGAGCAGTTCTTC.

V usage is TRBV6-5 and J usage is TRBJ1-4; TRBD1 is a possible D gene (5 bases). The V end lost 4 bases, the J end lost 6 bases, and 12 bases lay between the germline ends. From germline, CDR1 is MNHEY and CDR2 SVGAGI. The CDR3 has 14 residues. CDR3: CASSSTAWDEKLFF. The DNA for the CDR3 is TGTGCCAGCAGTTCGACAGCGTGGGATGAAAAACTGTTTTTT.

Here the CDR3 DNA reads TGTGCCAGCAGAGACGCGAGCACAGATACGCAGTATTTT. Its protein is CASRDASTDTQYF. The chain is built from TRBV6-5 and TRBJ2-3, with no clear D. The CDR3 has 13 residues. Germline CDR1 MNHEY, CDR2 SVGAGI. Trimming pared 6 bases from V and 0 bases from J, leaving 7 bases between.

This clone showed up just once. This sequence joins TRBV9 and TRBJ2-2, with 12 bases identical to TRBD2. With V trimmed by 5 bases and J by 4 bases, 9 bases remained unmatched. Germline V CDR1 and CDR2: SGDLS, YYNGEE. There are 17 residues in the CDR3. CDR3 residues: CASRPPSGGATTGELFF. The DNA for the CDR3 is TGTGCCAGCAGACCTCCTAGCGGGGGGGCCACCACCGGGGAGCTGTTTTTT. The full variable domain, with the rest looked up from reference TRBV9 and TRBJ2-2, is DSGVTQTPKHLITATGQRVTLRCSPRSGDLSVYWYQQSLDQGLQFLIQYYNGEERAKGNILERFSAQQFPDLHSELNLSSLELGDSALYFCASRPPSGGATTGELFFGEGSRLTVL.

Only a few counts were recorded for this clone. The V and J genes are TRBV9 and TRBJ2-5, with D perhaps TRBD2 (7 bases). V shed 4 bases and J shed 3 bases, with 13 bases lying between them. The CDR3 is made up of 14 amino acids. Germline V lookup: CDR1 SGDLS, CDR2 YYNGEE. In DNA, the CDR3 is TGTGCCAGCAGCCTAGAGGGGGGGAAAGAGACCCAGTACTTC. Its translation is CASSLEGGKETQYF.

The chain links TRBV5-4 to TRBJ2-7; 10 bases match TRBD1. Trimming removed 8 bases from V and 5 bases from J; junction bases left unmatched: 13. The V gene's germline CDR1 is SGHNT and CDR2 YYREEE (reference sequence). The length of the CDR3 is 15 residues. Written as DNA, the CDR3 is TGTGCCAGTACAATTCCGGGACAGGGGATCCACGAGCAGTACTTC. It codes for CASTIPGQGIHEQYF.

J is TRBJ2-7 and V is TRBV4-3; no definite D call. CDR3 length: 15 amino acids. The germline gives CDR1 LGHNA, CDR2 YSLEER. The V gene lost 0 bases and the J gene lost 2 bases, with 11 bases spanning the gap. The CDR3 protein is CASSQDRDATYEQYF. CDR3 nucleotide sequence: TGCGCCAGCAGCCAAGATAGGGATGCGACCTACGAGCAGTACTTC.

V usage is TRBV4-3 and J usage is TRBJ2-1; TRBD1 agrees at 10 bases. J lost 6 bases, V lost 4 bases, and 3 bases had no gene match. The length of the CDR3 is 14 residues. Per the germline V gene, CDR1 is LGHNA and CDR2 is YSLEER. The DNA for the CDR3 is TGCGCCAGCAGCCTTCGGACAGGGGGCAATGAGCAGTTCTTC. Translated, it gives CASSLRTGGNEQFF.

The genes are TRBV6-6 and TRBJ1-4; D is ambiguous. Germline loops: CDR1 MNHNY, CDR2 SVGAGI (reference sequence). This CDR3 contains 13 residues. The germline V and J ends were trimmed by 0 bases and 6 bases, with 5 bases remaining between them. The CDR3 region has the DNA TGTGCCAGCAGTTACTCGACTTATGAAAAACTGTTTTTT. Translating gives CASSYSTYEKLFF.

The chain carries TRBV7-8 and TRBJ1-2; D is uncertain. The CDR3 is made up of 17 amino acids. Germline assignment: CDR1 SGHVS and CDR2 FQNEAQ. Trimming shortened V by 5 bases and J by 2 bases, and 21 bases separated the two germline ends. The CDR3 protein is CASSKPGSPELNYGYTF. The CDR3 DNA is TGTGCCAGCAGCAAACCAGGAAGCCCCGAGCTAAACTATGGCTACACCTTC.

This rearrangement joins TRBV5-4 to TRBJ2-2; possibly TRBD1 for D (8 bases). The CDR3 has 17 residues. CDR1 is SGHNT and CDR2 is YYREEE in the germline V gene (reference sequence). Trimming left V 3 bases short and J 6 bases short, with 21 bases between. As DNA, the CDR3 is TGTGCCAGCAGCTGGGGAGGGGCAGGGGGCGCTGCCGGGGAGCTGTTTTTT. This codes for CASSWGGAGGAAGELFF.

The V call is TRBV2, the J call TRBJ2-3; D is unresolved. V lost 6 bases, J lost 4 bases, and 11 bases lay in between. The CDR3 has 13 amino acids. CDR1 and CDR2 (germline): SNHLY, FYNNEI. CDR3 region: CASRSPTPDTQYF. CDR3 DNA: TGTGCCAGCAGATCCCCGACCCCAGATACGCAGTATTTT.

The rearrangement uses TRBV7-9 and TRBJ2-7; 7 nucleotides align to TRBD1. With 3 bases clipped from V and 3 bases from J, the junction kept 2 bases outside the gene matches. Per germline, CDR1 SEHNR and CDR2 FQNEAQ (reference sequence). This CDR3 region has 13 residues. CDR3 loop: CASSFGQDYEQYF. The CDR3 DNA sequence: TGTGCCAGCAGCTTCGGACAGGACTACGAGCAGTACTTC.

The genes are TRBV5-6 and TRBJ2-3, with D tentatively TRBD1 (6 bases). This CDR3 spans 14 amino acids. V shed 2 bases and J shed 2 bases, with 9 bases lying between them. Germline loops: CDR1 SGHDT, CDR2 YYEEEE. CDR3 bases: TGTGCCAGCAGCTTTTGGACAGACACAGATACGCAGTATTTT. This sequence encodes CASSFWTDTDTQYF.

In this sample, this clone turned up a few times. This rearrangement joins TRBV6-6 to TRBJ2-5, with D possibly being TRBD2 (6 bases). Germline V lookup: CDR1 MNHNY, CDR2 SVGAGI (reference sequence). The CDR3 is made up of 14 amino acids. V lost 5 bases, J lost 5 bases, and 15 bases lay in between. The CDR3: CASSPGTSVETQYF. CDR3 sequence (DNA): TGTGCCAGCAGTCCCGGGACTTCGGTGGAGACCCAGTACTTC.

V is TRBV6-5 and J is TRBJ1-2; the D is unclear. The CDR3 sequence is 13 residues long. From germline, CDR1 is MNHEY and CDR2 SVGAGI. The V end was cut by 2 bases, the J end by 7 bases, with 11 bases between. In DNA, the CDR3 is TGTGCCAGCAGTTACGCGCTAGATTCTGGCTACACCTTC. This encodes CASSYALDSGYTF.